A selection of T cell receptor beta chains follows, all from one sample in a study of blood T cell repertoires in COVID-19. The protocol was immunoSEQ multiplex PCR, while the TCRdb copy is restricted to in-frame clones and leaves out a portion. This sample has approximately 160,000 clones; 65% to 85% occur once, and the top ten carry 2.5% to 3%. Sequenced input: peripheral blood. The receptor set was obtained from a woman aged 55 to 70 with acute or convalescent COVID-19. The CDR3 runs from the conserved cysteine through the conserved F or W. A D gene is named only where the DNA matches it firmly. Not every row has a clone size; where given, it reads once, few, many or a size class.

TGTGCCAGCAGTCGCGAGCGGGGGGGCTGGGATACGCAGTATTTT | CASSRERGGWDTQYF | few | TRBD2 | TRBJ2-3 | TRBV7-2
TGTGCCACCAGCAGAGATTTTTCCGGGGGGCTCCTGAACTTC | CATSRDFSGGLLNF | few | NA | TRBJ2-5 | TRBV15
TGCGCCAGCAGCTTGGACGTGGGACAGGGACTCGGTGGCTACACCTTC | CASSLDVGQGLGGYTF | few | TRBD1 | TRBJ1-2 | TRBV5-1
TGTGCCAGCAGTTTTGGAGGGGACGGCAATCAGCCCCAGCATTTT | CASSFGGDGNQPQHF | NA | NA | TRBJ1-5 | TRBV6-6
TGTGCCAGCAGTTTACGGGGGAGCTCCTACAATGAGCAGTTCTTC | CASSLRGSSYNEQFF | NA | NA | TRBJ2-1 | TRBV27
TGTGCCAGCTCACCACCGAAGATAGCGGGGGGGATTCGGGAGACCCAGTACTTC | CASSPPKIAGGIRETQYF | NA | TRBD2 | TRBJ2-5 | TRBV18
TGTGCCAGCAGCTTAGGAGACAGGGACCCAGATACGCAGTATTTT | CASSLGDRDPDTQYF | NA | TRBD1 | TRBJ2-3 | TRBV9
TGCGCCAGCAGTGAGGGGACTACCTACAATGAGCAGTTCTTC | CASSEGTTYNEQFF | NA | TRBD2 | TRBJ2-1 | TRBV10-2
TGTGCCAGTAGCCCCGCCACAGGGGCCGGGGGCGAGCAGTACTTC | CASSPATGAGGEQYF | NA | NA | TRBJ2-7 | TRBV19
TGTGCCAGCAGCTTACGAGCGCAGGGGAGTAGAGATGAGCAGTTCTTC | CASSLRAQGSRDEQFF | NA | NA | TRBJ2-1 | TRBV11-3
TGTGCCAGCAGCCAAGATCCCCGGGGGAATACCTACGAGCAGTACTTC | CASSQDPRGNTYEQYF | few | NA | TRBJ2-7 | TRBV4-2
TGTGCCTGGAGTGTACGGGGGGACACTGAAGCTTTCTTT | CAWSVRGDTEAFF | NA | NA | TRBJ1-1 | TRBV30
TGTGCCAGTAGTATTAGCGGGGGTTTCAAAGAGACCCAGTACTTC | CASSISGGFKETQYF | NA | TRBD2 | TRBJ2-5 | TRBV19
TGTGCCAGCAGTTACGGGTCTAGCGGGGGTCAAGAGACCCAGTACTTC | CASSYGSSGGQETQYF | NA | TRBD2 | TRBJ2-5 | TRBV6-5
TGCGCCAGCAGCTTGGCGCACAGGGGCCCTAACACTGAAGCTTTCTTT | CASSLAHRGPNTEAFF | few | TRBD1 | TRBJ1-1 | TRBV5-1
TGTGCCAGCAGTTCCTCAGGGGGCTCTGGAAACACCATATATTTT | CASSSSGGSGNTIYF | NA | TRBD1 | TRBJ1-3 | TRBV27
TGTGCCAGCTCACCAGCAACACTGAACACTGAAGCTTTCTTT | CASSPATLNTEAFF | NA | NA | TRBJ1-1 | TRBV18
TGTGCCAGCTCAACAGGACAGTTAAATGAAAAACTGTTTTTT | CASSTGQLNEKLFF | NA | NA | TRBJ1-4 | TRBV18
TGTGCCAGCAGTTCGCCGGGGAGCACCATATATTTT | CASSSPGSTIYF | NA | NA | TRBJ1-3 | TRBV12-3/TRBV12-4
TGTGCCAGCAGCGTGACACTCCAATGGGAGACCCAGTACTTC | CASSVTLQWETQYF | few | NA | TRBJ2-5 | TRBV9